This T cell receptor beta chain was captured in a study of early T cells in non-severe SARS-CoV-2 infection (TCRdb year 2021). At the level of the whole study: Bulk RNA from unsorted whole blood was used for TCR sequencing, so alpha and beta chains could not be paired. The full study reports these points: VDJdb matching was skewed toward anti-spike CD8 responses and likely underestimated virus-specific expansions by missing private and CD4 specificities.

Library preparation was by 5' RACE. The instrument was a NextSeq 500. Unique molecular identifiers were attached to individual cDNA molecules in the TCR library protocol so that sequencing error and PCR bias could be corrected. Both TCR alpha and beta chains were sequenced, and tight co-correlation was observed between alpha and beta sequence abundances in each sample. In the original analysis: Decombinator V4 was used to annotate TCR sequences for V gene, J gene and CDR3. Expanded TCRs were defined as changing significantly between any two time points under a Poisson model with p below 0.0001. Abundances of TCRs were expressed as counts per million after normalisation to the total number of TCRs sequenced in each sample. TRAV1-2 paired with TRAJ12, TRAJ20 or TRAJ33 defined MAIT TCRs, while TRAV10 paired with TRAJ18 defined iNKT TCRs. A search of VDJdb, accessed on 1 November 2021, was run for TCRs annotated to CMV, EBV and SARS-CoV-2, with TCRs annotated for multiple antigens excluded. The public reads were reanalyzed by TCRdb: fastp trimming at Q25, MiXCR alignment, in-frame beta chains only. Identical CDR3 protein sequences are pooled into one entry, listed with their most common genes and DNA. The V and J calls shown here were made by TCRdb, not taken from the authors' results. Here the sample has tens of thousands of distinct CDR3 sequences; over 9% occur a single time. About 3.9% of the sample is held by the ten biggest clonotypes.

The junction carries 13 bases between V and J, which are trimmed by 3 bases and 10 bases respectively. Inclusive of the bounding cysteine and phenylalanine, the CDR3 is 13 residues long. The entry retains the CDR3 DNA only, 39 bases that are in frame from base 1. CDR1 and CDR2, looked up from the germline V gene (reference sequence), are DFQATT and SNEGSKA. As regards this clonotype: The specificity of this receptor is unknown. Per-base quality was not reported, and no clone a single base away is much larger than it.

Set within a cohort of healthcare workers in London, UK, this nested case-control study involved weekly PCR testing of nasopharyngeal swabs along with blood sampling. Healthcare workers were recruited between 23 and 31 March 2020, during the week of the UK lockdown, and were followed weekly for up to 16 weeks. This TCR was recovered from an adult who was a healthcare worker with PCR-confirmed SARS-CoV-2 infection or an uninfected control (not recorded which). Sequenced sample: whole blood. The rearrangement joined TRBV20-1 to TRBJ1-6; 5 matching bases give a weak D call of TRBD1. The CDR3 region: CSARWGRGSPLHF. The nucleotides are TGCAGTGCTAGGTGGGGCAGAGGATCACCCCTCCACTTT.